Presented here are 32 T cell receptor beta chains from one specimen sequenced in a study of monozygotic twins with inflammatory bowel disease. Using the 5' RACE reads, TCRdb records one entry per CDR3 protein without DNA. The table lists roughly 160,000 distinct CDR3 sequences. The sequenced sample was blood. The receptors derive from a human donor with ulcerative colitis or Crohn's disease, or a healthy co-twin of an affected twin (not recorded which).

CDR3: CSARGTGNTEAFF. This chain joins TRBV20-1 and TRBJ1-1; TCRdb proposes TRBD1, but this gene call is untestable without DNA. CDR3 length: 13 residues. Germline values: CDR1 DFQATT, CDR2 SNEGSKA (reference sequence).

V is TRBV7-9 and J is TRBJ1-3. This CDR3 contains 15 residues. Germline lookup yields CDR1 SEHNR and CDR2 FQNEAQ (reference sequence). CDR3 loop: CASSSFRVAGNTIYF.

The chain couples TRBV7-2 to TRBJ2-7; TCRdb outputs TRBD2, but without DNA this stays unchecked. Germline CDR1 and CDR2: SGHTA and FQGNSA. This CDR3 is built from 17 residues. Here the CDR3 reads CASSLIGTSGRSYEQYF.

The chain links TRBV4-3 to TRBJ2-7; TCRdb lists TRBD2, though no DNA is available to test this call. The CDR3 totals 17 residues. Germline lookup yields CDR1 LGHNA and CDR2 YSLEER. The CDR3 spells CASSQVVQAGGNPGQYF.

The rearrangement uses TRBV5-1 and TRBJ2-1; there is no DNA to check the TCRdb D call of TRBD2. This CDR3 has 16 residues. CDR1 SGHRS and CDR2 YFSETQ come from the germline V gene. This CDR3 is CASSSSRAGRYNEQFF.

V and J are TRBV20-1 and TRBJ2-7. CDR3 size: 14 residues. Germline CDR1 DFQATT, CDR2 SNEGSKA (reference sequence). The CDR3 loop reads CSAPDVRDSYEQYF.

The rearrangement links TRBV15 to TRBJ1-3. Germline V gene data show CDR1 as LNHNV and CDR2 as YYDKDF (reference sequence). The length of the CDR3 is 15 residues. CDR3 sequence: CATSRDDYAGNTIYF.

J is TRBJ2-3 and V is TRBV19. This CDR3 comprises 14 residues. CDR1 and CDR2 from the germline V gene are LNHDA and SQIVND (reference sequence). The CDR3 is CASSMTASTDTQYF.

The V and J genes are TRBV5-6 and TRBJ1-1. The length of the CDR3 is 14 residues. Germline V gene lookup returns CDR1 SGHDT and CDR2 YYEEEE. CDR3: CASSRRTWNTEAFF.

The V and J genes are TRBV12-3 or TRBV12-4 and TRBJ2-7; TCRdb names TRBD1, which stays unverified in the absence of DNA. The CDR3 covers 14 residues. The CDR3 reads CASSGTISSYEQYF.

V gene TRBV4-3 combines with J gene TRBJ2-3; the D call of TRBD1 rests on TCRdb alone, since no DNA is present to check it. This CDR3 is built from 15 residues. The V gene's germline CDR1 is LGHNA and CDR2 YSLEER. This chain's CDR3 is CASRGGDVNTDTQYF.

The chain has TRBV28 and TRBJ2-2. The CDR3 sequence is 13 residues long. CDR1 is MDHEN and CDR2 is SYDVKM in the germline V gene. This chain's CDR3 is CASRYTRSGELFF.

The chain has TRBV20-1 and TRBJ2-4; TCRdb outputs TRBD2, but without DNA this stays unchecked. Germline loops: CDR1 DFQATT, CDR2 SNEGSKA (reference sequence). CDR3 length: 16 amino acids. The CDR3 spells CSARRRTRLGLDIQYF.

The chain links TRBV19 to TRBJ2-7; TCRdb's D call of TRBD1 is untestable without DNA. The CDR3 spans 15 residues. The V gene's germline CDR1 is LNHDA and CDR2 SQIVND (reference sequence). CDR3 region: CASSTLGPLGYEQYF.

The chain employs TRBV11-2 and TRBJ2-1; TCRdb names TRBD2, which stays unverified in the absence of DNA. Germline-derived CDR1 and CDR2 are SGHAT and FQNNGV. The CDR3 extends over 13 amino acids. The CDR3 is CASSSGTSLEQFF.

The rearrangement links TRBV10-2 to TRBJ1-5; as DNA is missing, the TRBD1 call by TCRdb cannot be tested. The CDR3 spans 16 residues. The germline CDR1 and CDR2 sequences are WSHSY and SAAADI. The CDR3 region is CASSLQGTQSNQPQHF.

The gene calls are TRBV5-1 and TRBJ1-2; TCRdb's D call of TRBD1 is untestable without DNA. The CDR3 covers 16 residues. CDR1 is SGHRS and CDR2 is YFSETQ in the germline V gene. Here the CDR3 reads CASAGGGSEVIYGYTF. The variable domain in full, with the rest retrieved from reference TRBV5-1 and TRBJ1-2, is KAGVTQTPRYLIKTRGQQVTLSCSPISGHRSVSWYQQTPGQGLQFLFEYFSETQRNKGNFPGRFSGRQFSNSRSEMNVSTLELGDSALYLCASAGGGSEVIYGYTFGSGTRLTVV.

CDR3 region: CASSWLGLHYEQYF. The chain is built from TRBV7-2 and TRBJ2-7; TCRdb names TRBD2, which stays unverified in the absence of DNA. CDR3 length: 14 residues. Per the germline V gene, CDR1 is SGHTA and CDR2 is FQGNSA.

The CDR3 loop reads CASSMRTEGTEAFF. The chain joins TRBV12-3 or TRBV12-4 to TRBJ1-1. The CDR3 is 14 amino acids.

This chain links TRBV6-2 or TRBV6-3 with TRBJ2-5; TCRdb designates TRBD2, a call that cannot be tested without DNA. The V gene's germline CDR1 is MNHEY and CDR2 SVGEGT. CDR3 length equals 15 residues. The CDR3 loop is CASSYPGLWEETQYF.

The rearrangement links TRBV7-9 to TRBJ2-1; with no DNA, the TCRdb D assignment of TRBD2 cannot be verified. The length of the CDR3 is 16 residues. CDR1 SEHNR and CDR2 FQNEAQ come from the germline V gene (reference sequence). CDR3 amino acids: CASSLVLAGGRGEQFF.

The J gene is TRBJ2-1, the V gene TRBV19; TCRdb indicates TRBD1, and absent DNA this call remains unverified. Germline CDR1 and CDR2: LNHDA and SQIVND (reference sequence). This CDR3 is built from 13 residues. The CDR3 sequence: CASSIGQGTEQFF.

J is TRBJ2-1 and V is TRBV20-1; TCRdb proposes TRBD2, but this gene call is untestable without DNA. This CDR3 contains 18 residues. CDR1 DFQATT and CDR2 SNEGSKA come from the germline V gene (reference sequence). The CDR3 reads CSASAGPSTPSSYNEQFF.

This sequence joins TRBV29-1 and TRBJ1-2. Germline assignment: CDR1 SQVTM and CDR2 ANQGSEA. This CDR3 is 17 amino acids long. The CDR3: CSVESSAGRGFNYGYTF.

The chain joins TRBV12-3 or TRBV12-4 to TRBJ2-3; the TRBD2 assignment by TCRdb is unverifiable without DNA. The CDR3 spans 16 residues. This CDR3 is CASSPRLAGGTDTQYF.

The rearrangement joins TRBV12-3 or TRBV12-4 to TRBJ2-3; there is no DNA to check the TCRdb D call of TRBD1. The CDR3 is 14 amino acids. CDR3 region: CASSLRGPTDTQYF.

The CDR3: CASRNPEGRSNSPLHF. The rearrangement links TRBV21-1 to TRBJ1-6. TRBV21-1 is designated a pseudogene. The CDR3 sequence is 16 residues long.

The gene calls are TRBV5-5 and TRBJ1-4. CDR1 is SGHKS and CDR2 is YYEKEE in the germline V gene (reference sequence). The CDR3 extends over 15 amino acids. The CDR3 is CASSQLGATNEKLFF.

The chain is built from TRBV20-1 and TRBJ2-5; TCRdb picks TRBD2, but there is no DNA to check that call. Germline V gene data show CDR1 as DFQATT and CDR2 as SNEGSKA (reference sequence). This CDR3 has 15 amino acids. CDR3 in amino acids: CSARDRTSGQETQYF.

The V gene is TRBV30, the J gene TRBJ2-2. The germline CDR1 and CDR2 sequences are GTSNPN and SVGIG (reference sequence). The CDR3 spans 12 residues. CDR3 sequence: CAWSVRGGELFF.

The rearrangement uses TRBV6-1 and TRBJ1-1. The CDR3 length is 16 residues. Germline V lookup: CDR1 MNHNS, CDR2 SASEGT. The CDR3 region is CASSLAGLVANTEAFF.

V usage is TRBV4-1 and J usage is TRBJ2-7; TCRdb's D call of TRBD1 is untestable without DNA. Germline values: CDR1 MGHRA, CDR2 YSYEKL. The CDR3 length is 11 residues. The CDR3 sequence is CASGQGSEQYF.